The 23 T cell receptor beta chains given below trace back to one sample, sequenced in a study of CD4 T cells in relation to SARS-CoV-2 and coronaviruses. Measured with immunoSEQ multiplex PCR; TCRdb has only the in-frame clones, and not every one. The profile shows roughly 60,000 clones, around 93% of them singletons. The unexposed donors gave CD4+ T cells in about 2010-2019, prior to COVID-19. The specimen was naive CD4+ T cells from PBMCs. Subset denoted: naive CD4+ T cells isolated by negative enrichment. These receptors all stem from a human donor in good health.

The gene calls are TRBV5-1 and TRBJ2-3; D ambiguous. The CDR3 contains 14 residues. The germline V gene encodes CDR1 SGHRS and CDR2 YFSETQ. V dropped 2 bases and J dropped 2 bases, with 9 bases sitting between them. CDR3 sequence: CASSLTIDTDTQYF. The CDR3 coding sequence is TGCGCCAGCAGCTTAACTATTGACACAGATACGCAGTATTTT. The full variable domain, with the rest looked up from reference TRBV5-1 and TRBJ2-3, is KAGVTQTPRYLIKTRGQQVTLSCSPISGHRSVSWYQQTPGQGLQFLFEYFSETQRNKGNFPGRFSGRQFSNSRSEMNVSTLELGDSALYLCASSLTIDTDTQYFGPGTRLTVL.

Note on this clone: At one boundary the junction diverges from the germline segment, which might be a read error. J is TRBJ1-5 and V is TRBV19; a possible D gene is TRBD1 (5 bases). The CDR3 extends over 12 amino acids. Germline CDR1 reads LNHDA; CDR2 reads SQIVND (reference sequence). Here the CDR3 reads CASSIGGGTPTF. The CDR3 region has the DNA TGTGCCAGTAGTATTGGGGGGGGGACCCCCACTTTT. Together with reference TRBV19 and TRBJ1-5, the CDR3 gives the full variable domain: DGGITQSPKYLFRKEGQNVTLSCEQNLNHDAMYWYRQDPGQGLRLIYYSQIVNDFQKGDIAEGYSVSREKKESFPLTVTSAQKNPTAFYLCASSIGGGTPTFGDGTRLSIL.

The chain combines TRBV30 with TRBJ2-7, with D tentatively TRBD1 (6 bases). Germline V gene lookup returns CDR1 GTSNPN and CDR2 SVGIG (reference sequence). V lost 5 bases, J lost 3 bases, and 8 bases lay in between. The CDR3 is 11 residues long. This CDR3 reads CAWDRRYEQYF. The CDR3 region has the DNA TGTGCCTGGGACAGGCGCTACGAGCAGTACTTC.

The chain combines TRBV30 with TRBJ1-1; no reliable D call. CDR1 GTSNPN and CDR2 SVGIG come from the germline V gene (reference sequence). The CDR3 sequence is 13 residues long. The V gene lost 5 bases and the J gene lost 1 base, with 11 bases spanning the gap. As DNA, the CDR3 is TGTGCCTGGCAAACTAATTCGAACACTGAAGCTTTCTTT. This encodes CAWQTNSNTEAFF.

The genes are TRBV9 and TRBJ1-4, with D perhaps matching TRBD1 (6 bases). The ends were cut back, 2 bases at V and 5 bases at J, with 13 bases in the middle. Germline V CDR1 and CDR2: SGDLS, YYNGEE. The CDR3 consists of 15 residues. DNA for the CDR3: TGTGCCAGCAGCGTCTCCCAAGGGGGGAATGAAAAACTGTTTTTT. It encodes CASSVSQGGNEKLFF. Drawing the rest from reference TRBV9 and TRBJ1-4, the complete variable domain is DSGVTQTPKHLITATGQRVTLRCSPRSGDLSVYWYQQSLDQGLQFLIQYYNGEERAKGNILERFSAQQFPDLHSELNLSSLELGDSALYFCASSVSQGGNEKLFFGSGTQLSVL.

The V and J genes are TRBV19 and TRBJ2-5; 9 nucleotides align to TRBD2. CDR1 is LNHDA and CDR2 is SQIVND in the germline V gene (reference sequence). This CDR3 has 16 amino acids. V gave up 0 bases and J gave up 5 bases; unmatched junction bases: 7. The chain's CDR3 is CASSIDRGLATETQYF. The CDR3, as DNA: TGTGCCAGTAGTATAGATCGGGGACTAGCCACCGAGACCCAGTACTTC.

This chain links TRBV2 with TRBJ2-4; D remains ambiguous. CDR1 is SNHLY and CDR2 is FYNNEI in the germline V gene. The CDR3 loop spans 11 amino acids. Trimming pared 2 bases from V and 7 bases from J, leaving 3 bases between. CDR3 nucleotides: TGTGCCAGCAGTGAATTTAACATTCAGTACTTC. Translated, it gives CASSEFNIQYF.

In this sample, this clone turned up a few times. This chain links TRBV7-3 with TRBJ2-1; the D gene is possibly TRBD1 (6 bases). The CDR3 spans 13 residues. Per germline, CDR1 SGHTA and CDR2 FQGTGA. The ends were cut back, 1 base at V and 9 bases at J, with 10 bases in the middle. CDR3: CASSLKGHSEQFF. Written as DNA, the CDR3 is TGTGCCAGCAGCTTAAAGGGACATTCTGAGCAGTTCTTC. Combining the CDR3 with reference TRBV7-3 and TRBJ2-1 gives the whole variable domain GAGVSQTPSNKVTEKGKYVELRCDPISGHTALYWYRQSLGQGPEFLIYFQGTGAADDSGLPNDRFFAVRPEGSVSTLKIQRTERGDSAVYLCASSLKGHSEQFFGPGTRLTVL.

The CDR3 nucleotides are TGTGCCAGCAGTTTGATGGCAGGGAGAACCTACGAGCAGTACTTC. Protein sequence: CASSLMAGRTYEQYF. This chain uses TRBV27 with TRBJ2-7; D is possibly TRBD1 or TRBD2 (5 bases each). In germline, CDR1 is MNHEY, CDR2 SMNVEV (reference sequence). V lost 3 bases and J 2 bases, leaving 14 bases between the germline ends. The CDR3 consists of 15 residues.

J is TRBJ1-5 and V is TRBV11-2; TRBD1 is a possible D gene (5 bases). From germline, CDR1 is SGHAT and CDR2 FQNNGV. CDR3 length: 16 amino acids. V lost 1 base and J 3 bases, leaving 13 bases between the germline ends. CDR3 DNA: TGTGCCAGCAGCTTAGGGGGGAGGACGAACAATCAGCCCCAGCATTTT. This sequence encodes CASSLGGRTNNQPQHF.

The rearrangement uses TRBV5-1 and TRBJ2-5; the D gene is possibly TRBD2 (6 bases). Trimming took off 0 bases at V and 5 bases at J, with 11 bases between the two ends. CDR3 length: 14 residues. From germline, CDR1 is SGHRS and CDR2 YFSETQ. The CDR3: CASSLGAGWETQYF. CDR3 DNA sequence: TGCGCCAGCAGCTTGGGCGCGGGGTGGGAGACCCAGTACTTC.

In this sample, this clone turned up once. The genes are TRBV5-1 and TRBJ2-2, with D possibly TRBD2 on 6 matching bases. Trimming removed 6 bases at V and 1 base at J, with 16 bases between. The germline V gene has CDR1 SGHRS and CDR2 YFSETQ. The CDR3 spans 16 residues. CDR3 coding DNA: TGCGCCAGCAACCCTAGGGGACTGGAGAACACCGGGGAGCTGTTTTTT. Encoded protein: CASNPRGLENTGELFF. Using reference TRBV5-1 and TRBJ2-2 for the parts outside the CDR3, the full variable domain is KAGVTQTPRYLIKTRGQQVTLSCSPISGHRSVSWYQQTPGQGLQFLFEYFSETQRNKGNFPGRFSGRQFSNSRSEMNVSTLELGDSALYLCASNPRGLENTGELFFGEGSRLTVL.

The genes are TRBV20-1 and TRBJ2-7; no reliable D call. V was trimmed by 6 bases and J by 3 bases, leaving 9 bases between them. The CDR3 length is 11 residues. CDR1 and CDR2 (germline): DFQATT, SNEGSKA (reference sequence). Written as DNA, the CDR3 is TGCAGTGCCACTGCTTACTACGAGCAGTACTTC. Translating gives CSATAYYEQYF.

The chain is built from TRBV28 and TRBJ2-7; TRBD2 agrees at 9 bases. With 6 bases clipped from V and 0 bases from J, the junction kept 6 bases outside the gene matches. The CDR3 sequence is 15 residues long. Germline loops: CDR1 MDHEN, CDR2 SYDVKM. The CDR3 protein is CASSLSGRPSYEQYF. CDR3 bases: TGTGCCAGCAGCCTCAGCGGGAGGCCCTCCTACGAGCAGTACTTC.

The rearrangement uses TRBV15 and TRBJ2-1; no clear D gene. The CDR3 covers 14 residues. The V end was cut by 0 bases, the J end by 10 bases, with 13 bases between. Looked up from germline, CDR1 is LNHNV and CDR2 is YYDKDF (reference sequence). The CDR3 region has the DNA TGTGCCACCAGCAGAGATCTTCAGGAGTACGAGCAGTTCTTC. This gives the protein CATSRDLQEYEQFF.

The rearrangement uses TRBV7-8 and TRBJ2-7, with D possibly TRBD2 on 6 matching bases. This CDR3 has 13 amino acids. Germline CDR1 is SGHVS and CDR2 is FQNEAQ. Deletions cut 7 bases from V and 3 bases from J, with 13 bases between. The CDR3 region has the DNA TGTGCCAGCAAGGGACTTTCGCGCTACGAGCAGTACTTC. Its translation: CASKGLSRYEQYF.

CDR3 DNA: TGTGCCTGGAATTACGGGAGAGAGACCCAGTACTTC. It translates to CAWNYGRETQYF. The chain links TRBV30 to TRBJ2-5; D is perhaps TRBD2 (6 bases). Trimming removed 4 bases at V and 4 bases at J, with 10 bases between. The CDR3 has 12 amino acids. The germline V gene encodes CDR1 GTSNPN and CDR2 SVGIG (reference sequence).

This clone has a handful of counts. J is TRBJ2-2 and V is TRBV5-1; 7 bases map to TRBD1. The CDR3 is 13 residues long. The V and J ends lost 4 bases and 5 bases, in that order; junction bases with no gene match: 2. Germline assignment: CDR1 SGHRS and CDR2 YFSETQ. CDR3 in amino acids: CASSKQGTGELFF. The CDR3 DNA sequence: TGCGCCAGCAGCAAACAGGGGACCGGGGAGCTGTTTTTT.

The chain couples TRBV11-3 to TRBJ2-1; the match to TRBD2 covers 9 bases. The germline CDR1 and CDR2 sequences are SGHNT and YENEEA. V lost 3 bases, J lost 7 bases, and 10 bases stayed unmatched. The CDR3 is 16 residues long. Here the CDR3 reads CASSFAFAGGRNEQFF. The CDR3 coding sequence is TGTGCCAGCAGCTTCGCCTTTGCGGGAGGGAGGAATGAGCAGTTCTTC. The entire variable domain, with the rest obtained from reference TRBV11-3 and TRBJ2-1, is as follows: EAGVVQSPRYKIIEKKQPVAFWCNPISGHNTLYWYLQNLGQGPELLIRYENEEAVDDSQLPKDRFSAERLKGVDSTLKIQPAELGDSAVYLCASSFAFAGGRNEQFFGPGTRLTVL.

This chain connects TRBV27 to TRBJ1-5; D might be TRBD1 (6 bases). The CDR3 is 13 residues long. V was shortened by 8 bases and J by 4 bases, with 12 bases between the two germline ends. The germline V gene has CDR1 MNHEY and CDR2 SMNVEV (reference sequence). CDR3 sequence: CASSLRGNQPQHF. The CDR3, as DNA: TGTGCCAGCTCCCTAAGGGGGAATCAGCCCCAGCATTTT.

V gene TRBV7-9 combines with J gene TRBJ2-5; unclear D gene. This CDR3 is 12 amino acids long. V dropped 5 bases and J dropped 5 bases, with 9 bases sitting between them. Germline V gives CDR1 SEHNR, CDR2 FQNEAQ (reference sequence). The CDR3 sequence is CASSLTLETQYF. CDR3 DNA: TGTGCCAGCAGCCTCACTCTTGAGACCCAGTACTTC.

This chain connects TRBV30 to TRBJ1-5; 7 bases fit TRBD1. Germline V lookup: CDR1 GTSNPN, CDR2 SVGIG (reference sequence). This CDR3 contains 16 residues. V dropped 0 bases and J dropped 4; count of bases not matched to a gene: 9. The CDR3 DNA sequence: TGTGCCTGGAGTGTACCAATGACAGGGTTGAATCAGCCCCAGCATTTT. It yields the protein CAWSVPMTGLNQPQHF.

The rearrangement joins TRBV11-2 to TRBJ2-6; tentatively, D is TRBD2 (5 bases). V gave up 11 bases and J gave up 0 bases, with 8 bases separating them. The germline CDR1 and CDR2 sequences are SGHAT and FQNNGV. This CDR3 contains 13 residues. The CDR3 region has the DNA TGTGCCGTGGGAGACTCTGGGGCCAACGTCCTGACTTTC. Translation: CAVGDSGANVLTF.